The T cell receptor beta chain under discussion was sequenced for a study of OX40 agonist ivuxolimab in advanced cancers. Notes on the study in general: Clonal expansion was among the lowest in partial responders at 0.1-3.0 mg/kg, especially CD8+.

Germline V gives CDR1 SQVTM, CDR2 ANQGSEA. Trimming shortened V by 6 bases and J by 0 bases, and 8 bases separated the two germline ends. The CDR3 sequence is 12 residues long. Turning to this clone: Its target is unknown.

Only in-frame clones appear in the TCRdb table, and some are missing; sequencing was by immunoSEQ multiplex PCR. The sample contains tens of thousands of clones, about nine tenths of which appear only once. Sequences were derived from CD4+ or CD8+ T cells sorted from blood, sampled in a trial of the OX40 agonist ivuxolimab. V usage is TRBV29-1 and J usage is TRBJ1-1, with D unclear. The receptor comes from an adult with an advanced solid tumor such as melanoma, head and neck, liver or kidney cancer. The CDR3 region has the DNA TGCAGCGTCGATTACGTGAACACTGAAGCTTTCTTT. Translation gives CSVDYVNTEAFF.